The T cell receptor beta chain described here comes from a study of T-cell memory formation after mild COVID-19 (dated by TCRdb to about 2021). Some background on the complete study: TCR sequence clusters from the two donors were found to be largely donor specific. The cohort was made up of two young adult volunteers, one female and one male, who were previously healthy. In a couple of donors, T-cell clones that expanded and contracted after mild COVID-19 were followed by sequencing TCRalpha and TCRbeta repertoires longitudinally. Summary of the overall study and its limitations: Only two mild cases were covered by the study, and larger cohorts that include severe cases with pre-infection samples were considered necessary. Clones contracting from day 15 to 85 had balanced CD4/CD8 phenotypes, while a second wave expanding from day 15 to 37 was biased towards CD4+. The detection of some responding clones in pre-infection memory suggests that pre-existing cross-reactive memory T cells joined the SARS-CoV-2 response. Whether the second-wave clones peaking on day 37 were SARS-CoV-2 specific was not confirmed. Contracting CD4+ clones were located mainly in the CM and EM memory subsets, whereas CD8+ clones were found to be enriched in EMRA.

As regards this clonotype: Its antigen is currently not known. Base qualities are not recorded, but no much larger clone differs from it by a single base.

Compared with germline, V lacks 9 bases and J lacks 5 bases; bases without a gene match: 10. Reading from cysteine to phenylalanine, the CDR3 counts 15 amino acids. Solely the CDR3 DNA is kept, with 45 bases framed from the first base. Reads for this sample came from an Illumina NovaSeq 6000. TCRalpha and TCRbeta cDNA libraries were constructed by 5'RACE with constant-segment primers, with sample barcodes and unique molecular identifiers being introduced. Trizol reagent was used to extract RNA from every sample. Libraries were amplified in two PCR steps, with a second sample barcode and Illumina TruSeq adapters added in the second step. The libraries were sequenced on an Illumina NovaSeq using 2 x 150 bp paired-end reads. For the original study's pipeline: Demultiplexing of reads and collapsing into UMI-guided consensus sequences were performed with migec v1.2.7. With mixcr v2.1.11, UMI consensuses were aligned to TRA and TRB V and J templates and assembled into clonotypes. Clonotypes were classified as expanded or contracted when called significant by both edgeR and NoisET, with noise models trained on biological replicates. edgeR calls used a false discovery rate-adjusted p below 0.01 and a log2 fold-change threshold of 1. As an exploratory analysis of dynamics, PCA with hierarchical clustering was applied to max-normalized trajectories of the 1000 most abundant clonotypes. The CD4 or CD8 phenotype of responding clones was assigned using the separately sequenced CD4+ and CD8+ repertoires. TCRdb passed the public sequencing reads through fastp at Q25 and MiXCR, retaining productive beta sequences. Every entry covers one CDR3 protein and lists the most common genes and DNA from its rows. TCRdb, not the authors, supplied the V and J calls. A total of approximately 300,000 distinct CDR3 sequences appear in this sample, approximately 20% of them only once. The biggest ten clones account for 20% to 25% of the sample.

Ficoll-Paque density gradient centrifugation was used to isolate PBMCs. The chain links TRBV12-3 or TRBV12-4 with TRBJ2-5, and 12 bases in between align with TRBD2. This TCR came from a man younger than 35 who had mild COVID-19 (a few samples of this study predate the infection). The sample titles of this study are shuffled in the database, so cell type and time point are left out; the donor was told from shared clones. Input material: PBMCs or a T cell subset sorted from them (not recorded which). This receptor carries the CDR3 CASYPGLAGMETQYF. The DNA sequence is TGTGCCAGTTACCCCGGACTAGCGGGGATGGAGACCCAGTACTTC.